This T cell receptor (beta chain) was captured in a study of a mutant IDH1 vaccine in newly diagnosed glioma. Study-wide context: Patients were given eight vaccinations, scheduled in weeks 1, 3, 5, 7, 11, 15, 19 and 23. The study, taken as a whole, reports: Pseudoprogression apparently tracked independently of changes in top peripheral T cell clonotypes. Among patients, roughly 93% showed immune responses induced by the vaccine.

The CDR3 loop spans 15 amino acids. Germline CDR1 and CDR2: SGHNT and YYREEE (reference sequence). J gave up 7 bases and V 2 bases, and 6 bases lay outside the gene matches. Comments on this clone: Its antigen is not known.

The time point denotes: week 23, last vaccination. Mutant IDH1 20-mer peptide, at 300 ug, made up each vaccine dose, with topical imiquimod. TCRdb's table, derived via immunoSEQ multiplex PCR, lists solely in-frame clones and lacks some. Of 50,000 to 60,000 clones listed, approximately 80% are singletons. The chain joins TRBV5-4 to TRBJ2-2, with 9 bases matching TRBD2. The source of this sequence is a man aged 40-49 years with glioma. The sample consisted of PBMCs, taken from a glioma patient whose treatment included an IDH1 peptide vaccine. As DNA, the CDR3 is TGTGCCAGCAGCTTCGGCGGGGGGGCGAGCGGGGAGCTGTTTTTT. As protein: CASSFGGGASGELFF.